One and the same sample provided the 21 T cell receptor beta chains below, sequenced in a study of CD8 T cells in ankylosing spondylitis. Antigens for these TCRs are unknown. Findings and limits, study-wide: About 8 highly homologous variants made up a TCR beta motif, and this motif appeared characteristic of ankylosing spondylitis blood.

One entry per CDR3 protein, called by TCRdb with MiXCR from the 5' RACE reads. The sample includes a few hundred thousand distinct CDR3 sequences, 17% of them seen just once. Sequenced material: blood, either unsorted or a sorted T cell fraction (not recorded which). All receptors come from a male donor with ankylosing spondylitis.

This clonotype was recorded many times. This chain links TRBV7-9 with TRBJ1-2, with no clear D. CDR1 SEHNR and CDR2 FQNEAQ come from the germline V gene (reference sequence). The CDR3 loop spans 14 amino acids. V lost 0 bases and J lost 2, with 7 bases in between. CDR3: CASSLAEGNYGYTF. In DNA form, the CDR3 reads TGTGCCAGCAGCTTAGCAGAGGGAAACTATGGCTACACCTTC.

This clonotype was observed a few times. The chain carries TRBV20-1 and TRBJ2-7; 9 nucleotides match TRBD2. The CDR3 is 16 residues long. V lost 0 bases, J lost 2 bases, and 8 bases stayed unmatched. CDR1 is DFQATT, CDR2 SNEGSKA, per germline (reference sequence). The CDR3 region is CSARDRASGTPYEQYF. CDR3 bases: TGCAGTGCTAGAGATAGGGCTAGCGGGACACCCTACGAGCAGTACTTC.

This clonotype is a singleton in its sample. The chain employs TRBV13 and TRBJ2-1; TRBD2 aligns across 8 bases. This CDR3 has 13 residues. Germline V gene data show CDR1 as PRHDT and CDR2 as FYEKMQ (reference sequence). V was pared by 5 bases and J by 14 bases, with 11 bases of the junction left unmatched. Here the CDR3 reads CASSPSGGAKEFF. The CDR3 coding sequence is TGTGCCAGCAGCCCCAGCGGGGGAGCTAAGGAGTTCTTC.

The chain employs TRBV6-1 and TRBJ2-2; the D gene is possibly TRBD2 (5 bases). The CDR3 runs 16 residues. V lost 4 bases to trimming and J lost 5 bases, with 17 bases between them. Germline CDR1 and CDR2: MNHNS and SASEGT. The CDR3 sequence: CASSGWGRGRTGELFF. DNA for the CDR3: TGTGCCAGCAGTGGATGGGGTCGGGGTAGGACCGGGGAGCTGTTTTTT.

The V gene is TRBV21-1, the J gene TRBJ2-5; TRBD1 was called by the table and not checked on the DNA. TRBV21-1 is a pseudogene locus. The CDR3 runs to 15 residues. The CDR3 DNA is TGTGCCAGCAGCAAACCCGGACCGTCTCAAGAGACCCAGTACTTC. Protein: CASSKPGPSQETQYF.

V usage is TRBV5-8 and J usage is TRBJ1-3, with 8 bases matching TRBD1. The CDR3 covers 16 residues. Germline CDR1 SGHTS, CDR2 YDEGEE. The V segment lost 4 bases and the J segment 0 bases; nucleotides outside the gene matches: 6. The CDR3 nucleotides read TGTGCCAGCAGCCATGGGGACAGGCCCTCTGGAAACACCATATATTTT. This codes for CASSHGDRPSGNTIYF.

V gene TRBV20-1 combines with J gene TRBJ2-5; 9 positions agree with TRBD2. The ends lost 2 bases at V and 0 bases at J; junction bases unmatched: 1. There are 14 residues in the CDR3. Per germline, CDR1 DFQATT and CDR2 SNEGSKA (reference sequence). The CDR3 DNA reads TGCAGTGCTAGAAGCGGGGGGTACCAAGAGACCCAGTACTTC. Protein: CSARSGGYQETQYF.

The V and J genes are TRBV19 and TRBJ2-6; 7 positions match TRBD2. The V gene end was trimmed by 6 bases and the J gene end by 0 bases; junction bases not matched to a gene: 5. The germline CDR1 and CDR2 sequences are LNHDA and SQIVND (reference sequence). This CDR3 comprises 16 residues. CDR3 protein: CASRSTGGSGANVLTF. The CDR3 coding sequence is TGTGCCAGTAGGAGTACGGGGGGCTCTGGGGCCAACGTCCTGACTTTC.

This clonotype has a handful of counts. V and J are TRBV30 and TRBJ1-5; D may be TRBD1 (6 bases). The CDR3 has 14 residues. CDR1 and CDR2 from the germline V gene are GTSNPN and SVGIG (reference sequence). The ends were cut back, 4 bases at V and 2 bases at J, with 12 bases in the middle. CDR3 sequence: CAWNMAGGNQPQHF. The CDR3 DNA reads as TGTGCCTGGAATATGGCAGGGGGCAATCAGCCCCAGCATTTT.

This clonotype has a handful of counts. One end of the junction varies from germline; a read error may be responsible. This chain connects TRBV5-1 to TRBJ2-5; D is undetermined. Per germline, CDR1 SGHRS and CDR2 YFSETQ. The CDR3 length is 15 residues. The CDR3: CASRLGPGDEETQYF. CDR3 in DNA: TGCGCCAGCAGGTTGGGCCCCGGAGACGAGGAGACCCAGTACTTC.

The CDR3 coding sequence is TGTGCCAGCAGCTTAGAACAGGGGGGCGATACGCAGTATTTT. It translates to CASSLEQGGDTQYF. The chain links TRBV7-6 to TRBJ2-3, with 8 bases that match TRBD1. Germline trimming cut 1 base from V and 6 bases from J; bases unmatched to any gene: 3. The CDR3 length is 14 residues. Germline loops: CDR1 SGHVS, CDR2 FNYEAQ.

The chain carries TRBV7-9 and TRBJ2-7; D is possibly TRBD1 (6 bases). The ends were cut back, 5 bases at V and 0 bases at J, with 14 bases in the middle. The CDR3 runs 15 residues. Germline CDR1 SEHNR, CDR2 FQNEAQ (reference sequence). CDR3 loop: CASSGRDTASYEQYF. The DNA of the CDR3 is TGTGCCAGCAGCGGACGGGACACAGCCTCCTACGAGCAGTACTTC.

This clonotype appeared once. The V gene is TRBV6-5, the J gene TRBJ2-5; 8 positions agree with TRBD1. J gave up 5 bases and V 4 bases, and 9 bases lay outside the gene matches. The CDR3 spans 15 residues. Germline CDR1 reads MNHEY; CDR2 reads SVGAGI. The CDR3 DNA reads as TGTGCCAGCAGTTTCGGACAGGGTGGGATTGAGACCCAGTACTTC. Translating it yields CASSFGQGGIETQYF.

V and J are TRBV6-5 and TRBJ2-7; TRBD2 agrees at 10 bases. The CDR3 is 15 residues long. Germline lookup yields CDR1 MNHEY and CDR2 SVGAGI. Losses at the gene ends were 3 bases for V and 2 bases for J; bases not matched to a gene: 4. CDR3 sequence: CASSYTLAGAYEQYF. DNA for the CDR3: TGTGCCAGCAGTTATACTCTAGCGGGAGCCTACGAGCAGTACTTC.

J is TRBJ2-3 and V is TRBV29-1; D gene unclear. Trimming stripped 3 bases from V and 1 base from J, with 5 bases between. The CDR3 covers 12 residues. Germline assignment: CDR1 SQVTM and CDR2 ANQGSEA. The CDR3 bases are TGCAGCGTTGATGCCGGCACAGATACGCAGTATTTT. As protein: CSVDAGTDTQYF.

This clonotype appeared many times. The gene calls are TRBV12-3 or TRBV12-4 and TRBJ2-1; a possible D gene is TRBD1 (5 bases). The V end was cut by 6 bases, the J end by 0 bases, with 9 bases between. CDR3 length: 14 residues. CDR3 nucleotide sequence: TGTGCCAGCAGGCAGGGTAGCTCCTACAATGAGCAGTTCTTC. It encodes CASRQGSSYNEQFF.

The chain employs TRBV6-1 and TRBJ2-7; 9 bases match TRBD2. The CDR3 spans 14 residues. Germline CDR1 is MNHNS and CDR2 is SASEGT. Trimming cost V 5 bases and J 5 bases; bases outside gene matches: 7. For the CDR3, the DNA is TGTGCCAGCAGTCTTCAAGCGGGAGGCAACGAGCAGTACTTC. Its protein is CASSLQAGGNEQYF.

The chain is built from TRBV20-1 and TRBJ1-5, with D perhaps TRBD1 (6 bases). CDR3 size: 15 residues. V shed 0 bases and J shed 7 bases, with 16 bases lying between them. CDR1 and CDR2 (germline): DFQATT, SNEGSKA (reference sequence). This chain's CDR3 is CSAREGGRRGQPQHF. CDR3 DNA sequence: TGCAGTGCTAGAGAAGGGGGGCGAAGGGGACAGCCCCAGCATTTT.

Ten or more counts support this clonotype. The chain is built from TRBV14 and TRBJ1-2; D is unresolved. This CDR3 spans 12 amino acids. Germline CDR1 SGHDN, CDR2 FVKESK. The V end lost 2 bases, the J end lost 6 bases, and 7 bases lay between the germline ends. The DNA for the CDR3 is TGTGCCAGCAGCCAACCCCAGCATGGCTACACCTTC. This translates into CASSQPQHGYTF.

The chain is built from TRBV28 and TRBJ2-2, with D possibly matching TRBD2 (6 bases). The CDR3 extends over 14 amino acids. The V gene's germline CDR1 is MDHEN and CDR2 SYDVKM. In nucleotides, the CDR3 is TGTGAGAAGCCGGGACTCGCGAACACCGGGGAGCTGTTTTTT. This translates into CEKPGLANTGELFF.

The table lists this clonotype with many counts. This rearrangement joins TRBV29-1 to TRBJ2-7, with 7 bases aligning to TRBD2. From germline, CDR1 is SQVTM and CDR2 ANQGSEA. V lost 4 bases to trimming and J lost 1 base; unmatched junction nucleotides: 1. The CDR3 length is 12 residues. The CDR3 loop is CSVGGGSYEQYF. CDR3 DNA sequence: TGCAGCGTTGGGGGGGGATCCTACGAGCAGTACTTC.